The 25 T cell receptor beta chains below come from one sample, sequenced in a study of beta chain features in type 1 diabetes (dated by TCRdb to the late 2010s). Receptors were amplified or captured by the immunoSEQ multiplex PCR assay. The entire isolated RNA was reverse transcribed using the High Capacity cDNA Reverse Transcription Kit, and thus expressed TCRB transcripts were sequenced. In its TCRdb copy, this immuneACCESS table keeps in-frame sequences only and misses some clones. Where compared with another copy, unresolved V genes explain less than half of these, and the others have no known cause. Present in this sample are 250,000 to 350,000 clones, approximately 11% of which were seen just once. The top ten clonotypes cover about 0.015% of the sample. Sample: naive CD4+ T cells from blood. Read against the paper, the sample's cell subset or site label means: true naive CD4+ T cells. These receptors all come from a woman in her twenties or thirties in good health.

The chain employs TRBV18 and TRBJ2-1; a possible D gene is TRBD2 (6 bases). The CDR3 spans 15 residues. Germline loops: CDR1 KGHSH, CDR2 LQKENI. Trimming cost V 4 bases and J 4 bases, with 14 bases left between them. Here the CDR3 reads CASSLGSEGYNEQFF. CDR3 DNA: TGTGCCAGCTCACTCGGGTCGGAGGGGTACAATGAGCAGTTCTTC.

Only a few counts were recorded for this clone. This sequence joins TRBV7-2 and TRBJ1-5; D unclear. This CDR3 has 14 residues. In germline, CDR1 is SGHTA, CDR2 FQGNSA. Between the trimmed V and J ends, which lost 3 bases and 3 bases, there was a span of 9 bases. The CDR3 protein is CASSFIGDNQPQHF. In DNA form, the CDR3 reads TGTGCCAGCAGCTTTATCGGGGACAATCAGCCCCAGCATTTT.

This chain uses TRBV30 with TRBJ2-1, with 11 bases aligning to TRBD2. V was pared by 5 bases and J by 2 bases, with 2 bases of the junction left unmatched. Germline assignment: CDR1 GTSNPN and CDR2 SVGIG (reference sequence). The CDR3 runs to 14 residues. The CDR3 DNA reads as TGTGCCTGGGTAGCGGGAGGGCCCTACAATGAGCAGTTCTTC. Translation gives CAWVAGGPYNEQFF.

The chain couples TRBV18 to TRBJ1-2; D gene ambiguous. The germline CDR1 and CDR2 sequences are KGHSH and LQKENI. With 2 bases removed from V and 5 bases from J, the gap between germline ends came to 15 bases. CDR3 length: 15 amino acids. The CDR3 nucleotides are TGTGCCAGCTCACCAATGGAGTCGGACTTATATGGCTACACCTTC. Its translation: CASSPMESDLYGYTF.

The CDR3 DNA reads as TGTGCCAGCAGCGGGACAGGGGGTCGTCAAGAGACCCAGTACTTC. It translates to CASSGTGGRQETQYF. The V gene is TRBV25-1, the J gene TRBJ2-5; TRBD1 aligns across 11 bases. The length of the CDR3 is 15 residues. V lost 6 bases, J lost 2 bases, and 5 bases stayed unmatched. Germline values: CDR1 MGHDK, CDR2 SYGVNS.

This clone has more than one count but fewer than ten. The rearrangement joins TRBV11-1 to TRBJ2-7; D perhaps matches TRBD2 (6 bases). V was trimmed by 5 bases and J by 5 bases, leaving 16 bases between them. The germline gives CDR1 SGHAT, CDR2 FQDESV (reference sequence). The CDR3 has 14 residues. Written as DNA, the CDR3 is TGTGCCAGCAGCGTCGGCGGGGACGTCCACGAGCAGTACTTC. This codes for CASSVGGDVHEQYF.

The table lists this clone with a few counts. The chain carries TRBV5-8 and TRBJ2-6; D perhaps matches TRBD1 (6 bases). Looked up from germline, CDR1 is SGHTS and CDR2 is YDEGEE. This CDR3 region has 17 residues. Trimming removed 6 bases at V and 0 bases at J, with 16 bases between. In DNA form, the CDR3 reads TGTGCCAGCATTAGGACAGCTTACTTCTCTGGGGCCAACGTCCTGACTTTC. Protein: CASIRTAYFSGANVLTF.

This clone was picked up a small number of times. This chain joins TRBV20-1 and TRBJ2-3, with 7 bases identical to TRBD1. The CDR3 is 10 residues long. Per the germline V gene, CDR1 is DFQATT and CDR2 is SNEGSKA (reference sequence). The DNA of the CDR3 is TGCAGAGGGGGCCAAGATACGCAGTATTTT. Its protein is CRGGQDTQYF.

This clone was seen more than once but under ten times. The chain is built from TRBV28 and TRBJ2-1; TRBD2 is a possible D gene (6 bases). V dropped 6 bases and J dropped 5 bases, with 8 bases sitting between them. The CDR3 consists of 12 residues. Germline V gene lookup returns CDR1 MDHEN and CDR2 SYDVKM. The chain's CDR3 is CASRGLHNEQFF. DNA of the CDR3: TGTGCCAGCAGAGGACTACACAATGAGCAGTTCTTC.

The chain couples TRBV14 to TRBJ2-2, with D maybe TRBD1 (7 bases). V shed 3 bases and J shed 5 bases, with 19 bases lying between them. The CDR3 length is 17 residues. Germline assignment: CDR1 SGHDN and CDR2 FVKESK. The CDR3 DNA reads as TGTGCCAGCAGCCACAGCGGGTATCTACAGGGGACCGGGGAGCTGTTTTTT. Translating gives CASSHSGYLQGTGELFF.

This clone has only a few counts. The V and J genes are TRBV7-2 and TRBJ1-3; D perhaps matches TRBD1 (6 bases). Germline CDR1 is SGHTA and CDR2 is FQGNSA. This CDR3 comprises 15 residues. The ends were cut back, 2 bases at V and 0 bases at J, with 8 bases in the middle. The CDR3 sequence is CASSLTGNSGNTIYF. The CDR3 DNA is TGTGCCAGCAGCTTAACAGGGAACTCTGGAAACACCATATATTTT.

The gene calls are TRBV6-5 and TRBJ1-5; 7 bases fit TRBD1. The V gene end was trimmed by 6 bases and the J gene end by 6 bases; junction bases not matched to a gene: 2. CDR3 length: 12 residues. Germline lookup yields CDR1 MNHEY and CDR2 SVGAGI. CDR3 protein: CASSRTGQPQHF. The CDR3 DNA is TGTGCCAGCAGCAGGACAGGTCAGCCCCAGCATTTT.

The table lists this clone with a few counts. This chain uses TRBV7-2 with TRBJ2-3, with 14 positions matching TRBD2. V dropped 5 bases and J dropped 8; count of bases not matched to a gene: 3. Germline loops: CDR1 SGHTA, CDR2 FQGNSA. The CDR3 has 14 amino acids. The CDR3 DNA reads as TGTGCCAGCAGCGCAGGACTAGCGGGGGGTACGCAGTATTTT. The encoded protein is CASSAGLAGGTQYF.

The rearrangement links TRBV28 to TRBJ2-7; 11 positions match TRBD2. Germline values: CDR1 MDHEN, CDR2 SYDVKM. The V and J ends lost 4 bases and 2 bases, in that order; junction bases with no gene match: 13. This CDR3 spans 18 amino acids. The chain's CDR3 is CASSSSTGTSGVTYEQYF. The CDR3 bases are TGTGCCAGCAGTTCCTCAACCGGGACTAGCGGTGTTACCTACGAGCAGTACTTC. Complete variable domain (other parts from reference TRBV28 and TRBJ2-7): DVKVTQSSRYLVKRTGEKVFLECVQDMDHENMFWYRQDPGLGLRLIYFSYDVKMKEKGDIPEGYSVSREKKERFSLILESASTNQTSMYLCASSSSTGTSGVTYEQYFGPGTRLTVT.

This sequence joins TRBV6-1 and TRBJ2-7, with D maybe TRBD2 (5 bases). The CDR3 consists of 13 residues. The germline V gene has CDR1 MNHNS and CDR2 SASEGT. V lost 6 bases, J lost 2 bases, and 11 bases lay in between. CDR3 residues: CASRPGSTYEQYF. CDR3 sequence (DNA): TGTGCCAGCAGGCCGGGGTCCACCTACGAGCAGTACTTC.

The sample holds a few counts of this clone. In nucleotides, the CDR3 is TGTGCCAGCAGCCCTGGCGGGACTAGCGGGGGACACGAGCAGTACTTC. As protein: CASSPGGTSGGHEQYF. The V call is TRBV7-2, the J call TRBJ2-7; TRBD2 matches 14 bases. Trimming at V came to 5 bases and at J to 5 bases, leaving 8 bases not matched to a gene. The CDR3 contains 16 residues. CDR1 is SGHTA and CDR2 is FQGNSA in the germline V gene.

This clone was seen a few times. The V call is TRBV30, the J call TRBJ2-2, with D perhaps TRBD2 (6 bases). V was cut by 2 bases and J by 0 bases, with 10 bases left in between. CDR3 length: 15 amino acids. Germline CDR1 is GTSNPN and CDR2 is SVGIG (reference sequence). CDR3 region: CAWSSLAPNTGELFF. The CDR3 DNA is TGTGCCTGGAGTTCGCTAGCGCCGAACACCGGGGAGCTGTTTTTT.

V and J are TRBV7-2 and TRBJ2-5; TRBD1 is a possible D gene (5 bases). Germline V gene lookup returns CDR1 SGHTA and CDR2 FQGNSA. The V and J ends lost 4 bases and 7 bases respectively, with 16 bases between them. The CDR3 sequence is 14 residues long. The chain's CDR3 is CASSSTVSLGTQYF. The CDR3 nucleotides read TGTGCCAGCAGCTCGACAGTATCCCTCGGGACCCAGTACTTC.

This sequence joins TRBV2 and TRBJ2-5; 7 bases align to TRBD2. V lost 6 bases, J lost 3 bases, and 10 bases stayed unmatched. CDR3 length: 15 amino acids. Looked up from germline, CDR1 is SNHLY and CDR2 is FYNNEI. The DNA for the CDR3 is TGTGCCAGCAGCGCAGGGACCGCGGGGGAAGAGACCCAGTACTTC. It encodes CASSAGTAGEETQYF.

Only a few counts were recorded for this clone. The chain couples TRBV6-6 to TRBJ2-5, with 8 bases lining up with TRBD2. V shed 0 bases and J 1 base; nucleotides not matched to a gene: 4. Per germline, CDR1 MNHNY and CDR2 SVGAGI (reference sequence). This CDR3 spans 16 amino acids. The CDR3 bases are TGTGCCAGCAGTTACTCTCACACTAGCGGCCAAGAGACCCAGTACTTC. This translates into CASSYSHTSGQETQYF.

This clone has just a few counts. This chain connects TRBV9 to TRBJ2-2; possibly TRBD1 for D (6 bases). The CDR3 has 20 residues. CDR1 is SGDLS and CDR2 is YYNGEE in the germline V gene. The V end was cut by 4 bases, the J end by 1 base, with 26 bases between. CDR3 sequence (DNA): TGTGCCAGCAGCAAAGACGGGAACAGGGAAGGCCGGCTGAACACCGGGGAGCTGTTTTTT. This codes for CASSKDGNREGRLNTGELFF. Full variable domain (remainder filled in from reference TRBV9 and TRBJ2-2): DSGVTQTPKHLITATGQRVTLRCSPRSGDLSVYWYQQSLDQGLQFLIQYYNGEERAKGNILERFSAQQFPDLHSELNLSSLELGDSALYFCASSKDGNREGRLNTGELFFGEGSRLTVL.

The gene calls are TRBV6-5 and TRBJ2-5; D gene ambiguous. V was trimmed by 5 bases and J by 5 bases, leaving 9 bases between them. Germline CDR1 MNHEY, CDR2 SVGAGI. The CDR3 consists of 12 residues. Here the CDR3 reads CASSEAKETQYF. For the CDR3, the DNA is TGTGCCAGCAGTGAAGCGAAGGAGACCCAGTACTTC.

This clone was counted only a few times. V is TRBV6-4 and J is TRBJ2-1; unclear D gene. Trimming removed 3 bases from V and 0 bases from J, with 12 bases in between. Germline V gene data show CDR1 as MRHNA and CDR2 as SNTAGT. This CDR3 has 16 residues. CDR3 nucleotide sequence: TGTGCCAGCAGTGAGAGGCGCGGTAGCTCCTACAATGAGCAGTTCTTC. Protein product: CASSERRGSSYNEQFF.

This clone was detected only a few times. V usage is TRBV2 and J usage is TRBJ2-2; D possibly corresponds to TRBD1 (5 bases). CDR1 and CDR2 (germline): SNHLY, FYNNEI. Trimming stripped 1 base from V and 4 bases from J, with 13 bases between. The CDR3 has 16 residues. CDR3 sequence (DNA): TGTGCCAGCAGTGAAGGGCGTGCAGGGTCCACCGGGGAGCTGTTTTTT. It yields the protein CASSEGRAGSTGELFF.

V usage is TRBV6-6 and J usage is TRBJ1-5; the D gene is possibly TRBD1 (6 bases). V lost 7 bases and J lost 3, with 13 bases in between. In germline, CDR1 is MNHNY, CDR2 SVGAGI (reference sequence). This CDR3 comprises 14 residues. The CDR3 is CASKGGADNQPQHF. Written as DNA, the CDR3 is TGTGCCAGCAAGGGGGGGGCTGACAATCAGCCCCAGCATTTT.